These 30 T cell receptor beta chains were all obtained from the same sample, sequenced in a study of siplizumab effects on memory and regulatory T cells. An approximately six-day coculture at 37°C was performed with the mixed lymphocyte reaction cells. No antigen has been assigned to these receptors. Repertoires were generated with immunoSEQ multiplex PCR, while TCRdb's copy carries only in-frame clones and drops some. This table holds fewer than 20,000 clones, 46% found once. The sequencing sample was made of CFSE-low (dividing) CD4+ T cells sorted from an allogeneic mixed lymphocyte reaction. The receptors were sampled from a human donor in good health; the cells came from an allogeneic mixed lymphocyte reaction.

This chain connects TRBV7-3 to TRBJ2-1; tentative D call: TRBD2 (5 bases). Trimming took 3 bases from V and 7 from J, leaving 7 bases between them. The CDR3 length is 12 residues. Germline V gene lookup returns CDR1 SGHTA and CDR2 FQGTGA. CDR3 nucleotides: TGTGCCAGCAGCTTCAGCGGTAATGAGCAGTTCTTC. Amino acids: CASSFSGNEQFF.

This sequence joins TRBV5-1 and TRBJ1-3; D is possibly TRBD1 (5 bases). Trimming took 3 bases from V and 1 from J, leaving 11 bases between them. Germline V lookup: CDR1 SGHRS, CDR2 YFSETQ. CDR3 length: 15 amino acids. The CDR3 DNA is TGCGCCAGCAGCTGGGGACCACAATCTGGAAACACCATATATTTT. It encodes CASSWGPQSGNTIYF.

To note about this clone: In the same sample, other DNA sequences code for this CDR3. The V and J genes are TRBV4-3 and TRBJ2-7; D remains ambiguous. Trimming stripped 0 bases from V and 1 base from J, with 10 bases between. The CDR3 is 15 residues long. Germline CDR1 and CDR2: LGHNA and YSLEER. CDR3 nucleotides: TGCGCCAGCAGCCAAGATTTTGGGGTATCCTACGAGCAGTACTTC. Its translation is CASSQDFGVSYEQYF.

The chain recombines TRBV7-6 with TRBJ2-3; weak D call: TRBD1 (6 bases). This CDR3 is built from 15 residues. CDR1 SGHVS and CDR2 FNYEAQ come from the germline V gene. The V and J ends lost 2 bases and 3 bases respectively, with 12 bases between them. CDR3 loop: CASSLYRDPTDTQYF. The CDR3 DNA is TGTGCCAGCAGCTTATACAGGGACCCGACAGATACGCAGTATTTT.

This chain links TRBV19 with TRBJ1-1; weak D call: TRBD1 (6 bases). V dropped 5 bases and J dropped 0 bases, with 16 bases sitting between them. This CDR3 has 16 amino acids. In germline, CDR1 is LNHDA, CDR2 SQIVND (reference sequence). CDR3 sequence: CASSPSAPGVNTEAFF. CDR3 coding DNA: TGTGCCAGTAGTCCATCCGCACCAGGGGTGAACACTGAAGCTTTCTTT.

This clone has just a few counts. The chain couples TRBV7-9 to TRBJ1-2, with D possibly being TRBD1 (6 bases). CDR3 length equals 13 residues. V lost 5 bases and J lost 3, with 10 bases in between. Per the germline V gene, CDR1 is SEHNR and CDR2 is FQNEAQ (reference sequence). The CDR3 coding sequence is TGTGCCAGCAGCCAGGCAGGGGACTATGGCTACACCTTC. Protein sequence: CASSQAGDYGYTF.

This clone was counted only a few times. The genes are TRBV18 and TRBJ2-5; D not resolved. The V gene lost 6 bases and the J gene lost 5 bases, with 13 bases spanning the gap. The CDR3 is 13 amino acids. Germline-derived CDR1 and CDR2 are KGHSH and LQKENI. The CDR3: CASSPIDAETQYF. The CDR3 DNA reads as TGTGCCAGCTCGCCAATAGACGCGGAGACCCAGTACTTC.

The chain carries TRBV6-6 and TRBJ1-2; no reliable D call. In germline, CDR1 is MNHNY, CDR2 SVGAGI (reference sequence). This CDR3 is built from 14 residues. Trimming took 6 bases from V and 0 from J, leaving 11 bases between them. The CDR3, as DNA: TGTGCCAGCAGCGACATTACTACTAACTATGGCTACACCTTC. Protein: CASSDITTNYGYTF.

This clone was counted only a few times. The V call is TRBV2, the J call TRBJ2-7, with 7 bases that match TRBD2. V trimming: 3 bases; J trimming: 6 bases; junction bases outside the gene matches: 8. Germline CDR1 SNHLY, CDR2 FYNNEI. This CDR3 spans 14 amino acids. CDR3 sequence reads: CASSEPAGTTEQYF. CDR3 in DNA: TGTGCCAGCAGTGAGCCCGCTGGGACTACCGAGCAGTACTTC.

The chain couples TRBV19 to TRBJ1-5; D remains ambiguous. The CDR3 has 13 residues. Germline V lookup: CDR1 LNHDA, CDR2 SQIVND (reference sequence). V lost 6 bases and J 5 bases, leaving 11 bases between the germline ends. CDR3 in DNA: TGTGCCAGTAGGTCTAACCTTTATCAGCCCCAGCATTTT. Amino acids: CASRSNLYQPQHF.

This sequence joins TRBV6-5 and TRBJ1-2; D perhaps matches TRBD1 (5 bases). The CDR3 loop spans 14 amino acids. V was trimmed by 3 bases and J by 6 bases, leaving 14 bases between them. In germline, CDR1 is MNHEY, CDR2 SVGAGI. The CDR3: CASSYWAGEDGYTF. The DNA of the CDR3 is TGTGCCAGCAGTTATTGGGCGGGGGAAGATGGCTACACCTTC.

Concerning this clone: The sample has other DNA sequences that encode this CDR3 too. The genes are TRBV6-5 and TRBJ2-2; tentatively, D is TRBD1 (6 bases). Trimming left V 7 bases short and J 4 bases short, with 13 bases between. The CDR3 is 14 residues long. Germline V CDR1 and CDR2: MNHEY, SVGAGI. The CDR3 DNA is TGTGCCAGCATGCGGCAGGGGAGCACCGGGGAGCTGTTTTTT. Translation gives CASMRQGSTGELFF.

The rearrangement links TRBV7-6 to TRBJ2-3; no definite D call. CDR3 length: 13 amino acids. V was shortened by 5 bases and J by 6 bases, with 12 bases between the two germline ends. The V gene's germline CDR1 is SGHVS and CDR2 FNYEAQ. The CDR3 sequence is CASSLLRTDTQYF. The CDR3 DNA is TGTGCCAGCAGCCTATTAAGAACGGATACGCAGTATTTT. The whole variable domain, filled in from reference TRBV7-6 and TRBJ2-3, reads GAGVSQSPRYKVTKRGQDVALRCDPISGHVSLYWYRQALGQGPEFLTYFNYEAQQDKSGLPNDRFSAERPEGSISTLTIQRTEQRDSAMYRCASSLLRTDTQYFGPGTRLTVL.

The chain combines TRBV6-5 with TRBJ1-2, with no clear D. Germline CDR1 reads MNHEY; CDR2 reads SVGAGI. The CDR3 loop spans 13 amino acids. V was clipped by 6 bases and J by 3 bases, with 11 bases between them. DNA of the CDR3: TGTGCCAGCAGACGATCGGGAGACTATGGCTACACCTTC. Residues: CASRRSGDYGYTF.

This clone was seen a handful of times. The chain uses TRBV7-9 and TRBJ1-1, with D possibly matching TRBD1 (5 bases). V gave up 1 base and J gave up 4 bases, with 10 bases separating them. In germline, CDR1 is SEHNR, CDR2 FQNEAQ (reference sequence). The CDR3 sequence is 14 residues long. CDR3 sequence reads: CASSLGGSITEAFF. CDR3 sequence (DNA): TGTGCCAGCAGCTTAGGGGGCAGCATCACTGAAGCTTTCTTT.

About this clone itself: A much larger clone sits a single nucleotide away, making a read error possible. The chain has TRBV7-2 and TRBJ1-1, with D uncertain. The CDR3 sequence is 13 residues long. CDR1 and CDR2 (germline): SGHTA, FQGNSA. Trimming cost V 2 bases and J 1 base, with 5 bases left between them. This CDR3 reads CASSLLQNTEAFF. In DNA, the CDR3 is TGTGCCAGCAGCTTATTACAGAACACTGAAGCTTTCTTT.

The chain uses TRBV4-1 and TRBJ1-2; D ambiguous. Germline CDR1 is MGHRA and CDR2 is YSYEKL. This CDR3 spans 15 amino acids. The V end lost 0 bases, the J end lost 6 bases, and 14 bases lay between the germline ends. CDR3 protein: CASSQEGSFKNGYTF. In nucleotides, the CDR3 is TGCGCCAGCAGCCAAGAGGGCTCATTTAAGAATGGCTACACCTTC.

DNA of the CDR3: TGTGCCAGCAGCTCTACGCAGGGTTCTGGAAACACCATATATTTT. This gives the protein CASSSTQGSGNTIYF. The rearrangement links TRBV11-2 to TRBJ1-3; perhaps TRBD1 as D (5 bases). Per the germline V gene, CDR1 is SGHAT and CDR2 is FQNNGV. Trimming took off 4 bases at V and 1 base at J, with 11 bases between the two ends. The CDR3 is 15 residues long.

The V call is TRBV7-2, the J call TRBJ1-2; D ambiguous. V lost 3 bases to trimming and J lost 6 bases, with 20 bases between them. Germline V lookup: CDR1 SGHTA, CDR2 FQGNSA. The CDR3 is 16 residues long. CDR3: CASSFYGRPPENGYTF. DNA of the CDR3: TGTGCCAGCAGCTTTTACGGGAGGCCACCAGAAAATGGCTACACCTTC.

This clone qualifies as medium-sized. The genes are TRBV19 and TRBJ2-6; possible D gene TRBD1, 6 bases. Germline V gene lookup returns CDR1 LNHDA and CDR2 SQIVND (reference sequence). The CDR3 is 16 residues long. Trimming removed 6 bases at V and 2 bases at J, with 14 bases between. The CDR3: CASRNYRDPGANVLTF. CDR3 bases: TGTGCCAGTAGGAACTACAGGGACCCTGGGGCCAACGTCCTGACTTTC.

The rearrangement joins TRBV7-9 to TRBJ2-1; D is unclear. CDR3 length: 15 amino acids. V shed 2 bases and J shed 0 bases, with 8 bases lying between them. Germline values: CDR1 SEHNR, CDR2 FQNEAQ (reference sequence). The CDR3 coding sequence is TGTGCCAGCAGCTTACGAGAGAGCTCCTACAATGAGCAGTTCTTC. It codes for CASSLRESSYNEQFF.

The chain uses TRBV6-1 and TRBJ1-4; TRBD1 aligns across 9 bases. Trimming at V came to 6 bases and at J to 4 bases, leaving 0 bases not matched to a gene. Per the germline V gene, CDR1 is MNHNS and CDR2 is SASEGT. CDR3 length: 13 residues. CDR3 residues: CASRTGGNEKLFF. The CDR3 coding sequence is TGTGCCAGCAGGACAGGGGGTAATGAAAAACTGTTTTTT.

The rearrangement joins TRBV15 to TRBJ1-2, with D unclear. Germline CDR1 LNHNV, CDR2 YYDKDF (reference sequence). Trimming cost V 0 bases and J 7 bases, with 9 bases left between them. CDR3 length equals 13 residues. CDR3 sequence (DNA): TGTGCCACCAGCAGAGATTCCCCCTCTGGCTACACCTTC. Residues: CATSRDSPSGYTF.

The CDR3 region has the DNA TGTGCCAGTAGTATTGGCCCAGAACAGCCCCAGCATTTT. It translates to CASSIGPEQPQHF. The chain employs TRBV19 and TRBJ1-5; D gene uncertain. CDR1 is LNHDA and CDR2 is SQIVND in the germline V gene (reference sequence). The CDR3 sequence is 13 residues long. With 3 bases removed from V and 7 bases from J, the gap between germline ends came to 10 bases.

The CDR3 protein is CAISESMSGETQYF. CDR3 in DNA: TGTGCCATCAGTGAGTCTATGAGCGGAGAGACCCAGTACTTC. V is TRBV10-3 and J is TRBJ2-5, with D maybe TRBD2 (5 bases). Germline CDR1 is ENHRY and CDR2 is SYGVKD. V was shortened by 0 bases and J by 4 bases, with 9 bases between the two germline ends. CDR3 length: 14 residues.

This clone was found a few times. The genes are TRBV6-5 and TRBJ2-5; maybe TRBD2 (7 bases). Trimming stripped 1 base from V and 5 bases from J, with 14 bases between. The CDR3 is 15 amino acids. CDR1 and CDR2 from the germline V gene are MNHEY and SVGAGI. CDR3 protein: CASSYLLGGRETQYF. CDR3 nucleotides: TGTGCCAGCAGTTACTTACTGGGGGGGCGGGAGACCCAGTACTTC.

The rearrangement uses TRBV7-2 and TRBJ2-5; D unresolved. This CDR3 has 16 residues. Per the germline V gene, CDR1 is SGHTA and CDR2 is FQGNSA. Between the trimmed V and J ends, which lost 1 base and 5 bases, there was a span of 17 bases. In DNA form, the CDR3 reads TGTGCCAGCAGCTTAGTAATGACCCTCACCGCCGAGACCCAGTACTTC. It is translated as CASSLVMTLTAETQYF.

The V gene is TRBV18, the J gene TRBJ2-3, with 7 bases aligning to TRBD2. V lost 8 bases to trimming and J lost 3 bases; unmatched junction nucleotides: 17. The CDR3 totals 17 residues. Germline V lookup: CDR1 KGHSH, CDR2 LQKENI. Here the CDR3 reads CASHPGSQRGGTDTQYF. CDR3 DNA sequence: TGTGCCAGCCATCCAGGGAGTCAGCGCGGGGGAACAGATACGCAGTATTTT.

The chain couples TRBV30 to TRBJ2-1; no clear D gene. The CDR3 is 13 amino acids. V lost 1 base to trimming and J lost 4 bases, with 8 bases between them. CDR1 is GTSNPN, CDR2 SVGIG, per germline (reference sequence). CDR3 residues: CAWSAQAYNEQFF. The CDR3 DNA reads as TGTGCCTGGAGTGCCCAGGCGTACAATGAGCAGTTCTTC. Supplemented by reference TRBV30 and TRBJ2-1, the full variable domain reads SQTIHQWPATLVQPVGSPLSLECTVEGTSNPNLYWYRQAAGRGLQLLFYSVGIGQISSEVPQNLSASRPQDRQFILSSKKLLLSDSGFYLCAWSAQAYNEQFFGPGTRLTVL.

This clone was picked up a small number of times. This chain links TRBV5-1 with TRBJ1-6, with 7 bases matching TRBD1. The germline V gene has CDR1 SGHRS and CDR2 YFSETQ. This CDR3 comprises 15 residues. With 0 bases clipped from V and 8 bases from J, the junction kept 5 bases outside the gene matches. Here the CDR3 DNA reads TGCGCCAGCAGCTTGGGTGGCAGGGGGGATTCACCCCTCCACTTT. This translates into CASSLGGRGDSPLHF.